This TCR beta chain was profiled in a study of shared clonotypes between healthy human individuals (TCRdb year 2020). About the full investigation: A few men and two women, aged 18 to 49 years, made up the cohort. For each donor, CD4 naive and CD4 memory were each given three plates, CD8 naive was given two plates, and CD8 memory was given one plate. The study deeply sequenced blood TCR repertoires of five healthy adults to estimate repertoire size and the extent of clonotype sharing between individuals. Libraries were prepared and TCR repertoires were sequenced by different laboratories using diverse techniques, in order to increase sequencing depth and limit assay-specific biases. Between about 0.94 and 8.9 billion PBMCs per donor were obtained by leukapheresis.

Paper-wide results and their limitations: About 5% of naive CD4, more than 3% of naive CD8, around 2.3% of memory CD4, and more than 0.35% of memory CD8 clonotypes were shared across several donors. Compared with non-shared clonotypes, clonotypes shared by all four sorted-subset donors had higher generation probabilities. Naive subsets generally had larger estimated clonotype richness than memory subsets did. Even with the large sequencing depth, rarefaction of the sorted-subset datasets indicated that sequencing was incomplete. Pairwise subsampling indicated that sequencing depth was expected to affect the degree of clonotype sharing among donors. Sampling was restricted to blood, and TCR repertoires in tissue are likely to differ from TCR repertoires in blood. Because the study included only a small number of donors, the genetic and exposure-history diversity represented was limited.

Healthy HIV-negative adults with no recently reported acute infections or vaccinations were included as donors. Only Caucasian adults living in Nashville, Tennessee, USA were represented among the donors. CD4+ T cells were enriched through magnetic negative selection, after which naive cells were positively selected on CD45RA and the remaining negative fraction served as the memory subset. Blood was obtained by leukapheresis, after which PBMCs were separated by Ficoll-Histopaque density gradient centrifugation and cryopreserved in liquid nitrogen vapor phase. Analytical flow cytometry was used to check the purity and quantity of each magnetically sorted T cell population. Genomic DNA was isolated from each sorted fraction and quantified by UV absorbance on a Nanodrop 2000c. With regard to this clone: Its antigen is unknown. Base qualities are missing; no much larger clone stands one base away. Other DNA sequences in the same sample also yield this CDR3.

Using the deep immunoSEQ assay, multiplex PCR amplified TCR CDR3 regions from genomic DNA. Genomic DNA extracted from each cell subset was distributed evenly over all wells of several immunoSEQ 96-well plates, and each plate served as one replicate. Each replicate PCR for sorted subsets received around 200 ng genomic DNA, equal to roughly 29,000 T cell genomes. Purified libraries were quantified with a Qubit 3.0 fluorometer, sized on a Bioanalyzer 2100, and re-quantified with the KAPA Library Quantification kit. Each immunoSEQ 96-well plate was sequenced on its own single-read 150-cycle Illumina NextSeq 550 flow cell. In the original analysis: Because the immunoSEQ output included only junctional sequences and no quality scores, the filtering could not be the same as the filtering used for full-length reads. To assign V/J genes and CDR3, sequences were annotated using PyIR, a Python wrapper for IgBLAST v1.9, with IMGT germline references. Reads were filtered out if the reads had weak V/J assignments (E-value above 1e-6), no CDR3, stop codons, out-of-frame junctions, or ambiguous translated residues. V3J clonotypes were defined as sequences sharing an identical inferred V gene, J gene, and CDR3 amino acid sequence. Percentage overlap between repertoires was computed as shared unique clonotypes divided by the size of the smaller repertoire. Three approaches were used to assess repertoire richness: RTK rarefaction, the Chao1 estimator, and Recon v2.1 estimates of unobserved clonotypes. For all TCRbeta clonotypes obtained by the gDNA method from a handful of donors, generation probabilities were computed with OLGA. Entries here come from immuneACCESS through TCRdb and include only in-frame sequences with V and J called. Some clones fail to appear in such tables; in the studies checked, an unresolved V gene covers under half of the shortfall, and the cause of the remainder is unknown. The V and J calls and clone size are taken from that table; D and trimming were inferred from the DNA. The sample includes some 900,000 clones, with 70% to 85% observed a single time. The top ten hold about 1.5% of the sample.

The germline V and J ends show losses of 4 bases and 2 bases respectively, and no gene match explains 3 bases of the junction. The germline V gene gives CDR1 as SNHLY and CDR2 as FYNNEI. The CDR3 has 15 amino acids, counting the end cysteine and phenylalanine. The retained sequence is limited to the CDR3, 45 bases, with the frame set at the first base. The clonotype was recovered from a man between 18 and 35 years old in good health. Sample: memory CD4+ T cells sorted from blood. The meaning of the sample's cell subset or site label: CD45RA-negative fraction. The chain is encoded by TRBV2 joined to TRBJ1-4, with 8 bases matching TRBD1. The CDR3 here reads CASSVRQGTNEKLFF. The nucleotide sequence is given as TGTGCCAGCAGTGTTCGACAGGGGACTAATGAAAAACTGTTTTTT.